This TCR beta chain was captured by sequencing in a study of blood T cells in healthy people across ages. Study outcomes and limitations: Diversity estimates drawn from one million T cells were deemed underestimates.

Using a J-beta primer mix together with a sample-barcoded 5' primer, a second PCR was run for roughly 6 to 12 cycles. TCRdb processed the 5' RACE reads anew with MiXCR; each CDR3 protein has one entry. This table has some 880,000 distinct CDR3 sequences, about 37% appearing once. This CDR3 contains 14 residues. Trimming pared 5 bases from V and 0 bases from J, leaving 11 bases between. Germline assignment: CDR1 WSHSY and CDR2 SAAADI. To note about this clonotype: What it binds is unknown.

This receptor was taken from a man aged 18 to 29 in good health. Sequenced input: blood. J is TRBJ2-7 and V is TRBV10-2; perhaps TRBD2 as D (6 bases). The CDR3 is CASSFTGDSYEQYF. The CDR3 DNA is TGCGCCAGCAGTTTTACGGGGGACTCCTACGAGCAGTACTTC.